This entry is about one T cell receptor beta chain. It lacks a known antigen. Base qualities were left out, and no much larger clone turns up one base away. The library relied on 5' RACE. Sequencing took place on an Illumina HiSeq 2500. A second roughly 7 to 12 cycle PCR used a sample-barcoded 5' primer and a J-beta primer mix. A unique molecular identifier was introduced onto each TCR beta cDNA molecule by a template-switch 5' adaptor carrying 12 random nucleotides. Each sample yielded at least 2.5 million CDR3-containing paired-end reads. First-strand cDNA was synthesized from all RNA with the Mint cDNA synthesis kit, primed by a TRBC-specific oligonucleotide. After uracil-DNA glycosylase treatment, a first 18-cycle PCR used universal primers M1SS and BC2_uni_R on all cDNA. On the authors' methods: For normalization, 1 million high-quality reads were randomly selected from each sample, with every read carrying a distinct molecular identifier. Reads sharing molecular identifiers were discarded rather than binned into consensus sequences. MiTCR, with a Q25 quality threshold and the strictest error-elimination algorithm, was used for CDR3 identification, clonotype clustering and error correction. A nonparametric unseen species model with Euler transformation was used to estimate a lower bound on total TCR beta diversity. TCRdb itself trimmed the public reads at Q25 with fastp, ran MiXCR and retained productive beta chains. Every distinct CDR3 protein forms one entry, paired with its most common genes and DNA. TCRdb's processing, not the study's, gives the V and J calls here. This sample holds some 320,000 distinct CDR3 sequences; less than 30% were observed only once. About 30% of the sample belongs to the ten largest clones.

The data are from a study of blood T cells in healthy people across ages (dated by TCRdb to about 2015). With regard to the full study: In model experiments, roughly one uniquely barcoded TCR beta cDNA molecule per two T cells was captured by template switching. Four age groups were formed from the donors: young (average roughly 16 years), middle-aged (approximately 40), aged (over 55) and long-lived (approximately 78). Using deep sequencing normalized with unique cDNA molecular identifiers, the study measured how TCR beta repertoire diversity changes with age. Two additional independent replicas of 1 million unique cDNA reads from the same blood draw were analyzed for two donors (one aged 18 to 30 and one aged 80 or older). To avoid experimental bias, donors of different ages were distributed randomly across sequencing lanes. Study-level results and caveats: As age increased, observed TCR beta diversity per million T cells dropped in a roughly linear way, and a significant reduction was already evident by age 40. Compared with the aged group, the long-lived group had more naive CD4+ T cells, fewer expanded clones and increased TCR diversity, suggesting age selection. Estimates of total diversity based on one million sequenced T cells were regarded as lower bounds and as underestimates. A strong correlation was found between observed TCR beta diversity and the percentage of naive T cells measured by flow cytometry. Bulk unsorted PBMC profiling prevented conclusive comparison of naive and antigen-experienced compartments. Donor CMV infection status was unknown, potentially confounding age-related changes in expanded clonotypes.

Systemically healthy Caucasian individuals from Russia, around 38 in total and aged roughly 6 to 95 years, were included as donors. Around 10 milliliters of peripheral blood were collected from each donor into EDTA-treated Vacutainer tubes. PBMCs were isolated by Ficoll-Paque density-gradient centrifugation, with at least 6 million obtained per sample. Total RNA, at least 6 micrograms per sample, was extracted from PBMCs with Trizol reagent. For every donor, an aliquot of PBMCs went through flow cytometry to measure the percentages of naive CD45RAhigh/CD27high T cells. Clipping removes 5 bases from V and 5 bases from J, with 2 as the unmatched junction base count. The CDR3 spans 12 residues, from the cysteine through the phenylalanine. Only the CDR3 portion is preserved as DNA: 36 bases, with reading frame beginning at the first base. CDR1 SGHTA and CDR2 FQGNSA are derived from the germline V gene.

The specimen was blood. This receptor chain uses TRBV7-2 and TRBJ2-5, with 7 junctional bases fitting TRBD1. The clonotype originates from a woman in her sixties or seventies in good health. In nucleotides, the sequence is TGTGCCAGCAGCGGCAGGGGGGAGACCCAGTACTTC. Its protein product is CASSGRGETQYF.